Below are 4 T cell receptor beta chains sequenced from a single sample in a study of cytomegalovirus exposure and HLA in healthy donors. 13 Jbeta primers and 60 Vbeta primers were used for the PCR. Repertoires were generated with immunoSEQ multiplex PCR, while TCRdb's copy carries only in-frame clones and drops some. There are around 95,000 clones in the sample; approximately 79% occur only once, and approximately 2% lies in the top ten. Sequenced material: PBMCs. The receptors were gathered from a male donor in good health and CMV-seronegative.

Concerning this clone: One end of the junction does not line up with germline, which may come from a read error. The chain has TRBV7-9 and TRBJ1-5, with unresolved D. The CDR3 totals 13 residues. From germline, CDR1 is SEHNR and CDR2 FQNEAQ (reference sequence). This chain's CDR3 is CSSSLGGPQPQHF. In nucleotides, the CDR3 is TGTTCCAGCAGCTTAGGCGGGCCTCAGCCCCAGCATTTT.

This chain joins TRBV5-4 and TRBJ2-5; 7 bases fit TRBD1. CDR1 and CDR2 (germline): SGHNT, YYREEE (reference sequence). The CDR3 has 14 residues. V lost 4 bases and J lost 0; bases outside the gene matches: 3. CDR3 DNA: TGTGCCAGCAGCCCGGACAGGTACCAAGAGACCCAGTACTTC. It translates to CASSPDRYQETQYF. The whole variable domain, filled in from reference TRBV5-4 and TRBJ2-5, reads ETGVTQSPTHLIKTRGQQVTLRCSSQSGHNTVSWYQQALGQGPQFIFQYYREEENGRGNFPPRFSGLQFPNYSSELNVNALELDDSALYLCASSPDRYQETQYFGPGTRLLVL.

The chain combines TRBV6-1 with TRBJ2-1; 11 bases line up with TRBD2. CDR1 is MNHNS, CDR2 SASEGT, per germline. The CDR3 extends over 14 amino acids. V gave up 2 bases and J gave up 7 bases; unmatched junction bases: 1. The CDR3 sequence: CASSETSGRNEQFF. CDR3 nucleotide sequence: TGTGCCAGCAGTGAAACTAGCGGGAGAAATGAGCAGTTCTTC.

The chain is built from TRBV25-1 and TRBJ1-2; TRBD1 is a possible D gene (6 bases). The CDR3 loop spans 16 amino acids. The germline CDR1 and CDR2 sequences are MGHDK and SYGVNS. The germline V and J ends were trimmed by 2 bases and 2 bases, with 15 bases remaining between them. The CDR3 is CASSEEPGHKNYGYTF. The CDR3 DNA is TGTGCCAGCAGTGAAGAGCCGGGACACAAGAACTATGGCTACACCTTC.